This T cell receptor (beta chain) was identified during a study of HIV-infected patients and healthy controls. All unsorted peripheral T cells were captured because whole blood was used without fractionation. V shed 8 bases and J 4 bases; nucleotides not matched to a gene: 7. This CDR3 contains 14 residues. CDR1 is LNHDA and CDR2 is SQIVND in the germline V gene (reference sequence). This clonotype came up many times. Alpha and beta constant-region primers primed reverse transcription of around 500 ng RNA. Using multiplexing indices, alpha and beta chain libraries were generated apart by chain-specific third strand synthesis. Each molecule carried a 12-nucleotide identifier made of two joined random hexamers added before amplification. MiXCR, applied by TCRdb to the 5' RACE reads, yields one record per CDR3 protein. The repertoire consists of approximately 22,000 distinct CDR3 sequences, with approximately 7.7% occurring once and the leading ten covering 3.5% to 4.5%.

The chain links TRBV19 to TRBJ2-3; 9 bases agree with TRBD1. Sequenced: blood. This receptor was obtained from an adult in good health. The CDR3 coding sequence is TGTGCCAGTCGCGCACAGGGGGCTGCAGATACGCAGTATTTT. It translates to CASRAQGAADTQYF.